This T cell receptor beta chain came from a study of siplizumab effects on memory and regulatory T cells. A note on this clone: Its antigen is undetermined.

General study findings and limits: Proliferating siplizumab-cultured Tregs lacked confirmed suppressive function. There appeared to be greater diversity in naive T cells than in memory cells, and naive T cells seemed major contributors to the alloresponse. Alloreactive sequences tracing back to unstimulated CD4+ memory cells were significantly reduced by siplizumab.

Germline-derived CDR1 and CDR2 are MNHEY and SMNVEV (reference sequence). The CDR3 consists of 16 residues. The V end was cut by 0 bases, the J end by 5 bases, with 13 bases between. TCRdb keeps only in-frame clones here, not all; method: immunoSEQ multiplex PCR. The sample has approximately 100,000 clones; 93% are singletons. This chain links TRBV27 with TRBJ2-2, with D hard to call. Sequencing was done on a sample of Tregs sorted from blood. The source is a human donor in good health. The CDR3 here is CASSLSLTMGTGELFF. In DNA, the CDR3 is TGTGCCAGCAGTTTATCGCTAACGATGGGGACCGGGGAGCTGTTTTTT.